This TCR beta chain was profiled in a study of OX40 agonist ivuxolimab in advanced cancers. Assay used: immunoSEQ multiplex PCR; TCRdb lists only in-frame clones, some missing. The data contain 50,000 to 55,000 clones, 80% to 90% of them seen just once; the ten biggest clones take up over 1.5%. The CDR3 is 13 residues long. Germline values: CDR1 MNHNS, CDR2 SASEGT. Trimming left V 6 bases short and J 2 bases short, with 8 bases between. The receptor was derived from an adult with an advanced solid tumor such as melanoma, head and neck, liver or kidney cancer. This sequence joins TRBV6-1 and TRBJ1-5; D is unclear. Sequences were derived from CD4+ or CD8+ T cells sorted from blood, sampled in a trial of the OX40 agonist ivuxolimab. This CDR3 reads CASRLDGNQPQHF. In nucleotides, the CDR3 is TGTGCCAGCAGATTGGACGGCAATCAGCCCCAGCATTTT.